This T cell receptor beta chain was obtained from a study of regulatory T cells in long-lasting Graves disease. Through Arm-PCR of CDR3 regions and iRepertoire HTBI primers, TCR beta libraries were built. TCRdb reprocessed the multiplex PCR reads with MiXCR, giving one entry per CDR3 protein. The sample carries 250,000 or so distinct CDR3 sequences, about 17% recorded once. Indicated time point: newly diagnosed GD, antithyroid drugs for less than 3 months. With RNA extracted from PBMCs as input, the TCR library was made. EDTA tubes collected roughly 9.6 milliliters of peripheral blood. CDR1 is MNHNS and CDR2 is SASEGT in the germline V gene. Trimming left V 10 bases short and J 2 bases short, with 14 bases between. The CDR3 is made up of 13 amino acids. This clonotype was counted ten times or more. These data also formed part of another study, on T cells in Graves' hyperthyroidism and ophthalmopathy. In that study: The hyperthyroidism patients had all been newly diagnosed, and their disease duration was under 2 months. Their ages ranged from 18 to 65 years. The HTBI primer set drove a first-round RT-PCR of the TCR CDR3.

This sequence originates from a woman aged 25 to 39 with Graves disease. The genes are TRBV6-1 and TRBJ1-2; a possible D gene is TRBD1 (6 bases). The source was peripheral blood mononuclear cells (PBMCs), collected at new diagnosis, from a patient treated with antithyroid drugs. The CDR3 here is CATPWGQNYGYTF. DNA for the CDR3: TGTGCCACCCCATGGGGGCAGAACTATGGCTACACCTTC.